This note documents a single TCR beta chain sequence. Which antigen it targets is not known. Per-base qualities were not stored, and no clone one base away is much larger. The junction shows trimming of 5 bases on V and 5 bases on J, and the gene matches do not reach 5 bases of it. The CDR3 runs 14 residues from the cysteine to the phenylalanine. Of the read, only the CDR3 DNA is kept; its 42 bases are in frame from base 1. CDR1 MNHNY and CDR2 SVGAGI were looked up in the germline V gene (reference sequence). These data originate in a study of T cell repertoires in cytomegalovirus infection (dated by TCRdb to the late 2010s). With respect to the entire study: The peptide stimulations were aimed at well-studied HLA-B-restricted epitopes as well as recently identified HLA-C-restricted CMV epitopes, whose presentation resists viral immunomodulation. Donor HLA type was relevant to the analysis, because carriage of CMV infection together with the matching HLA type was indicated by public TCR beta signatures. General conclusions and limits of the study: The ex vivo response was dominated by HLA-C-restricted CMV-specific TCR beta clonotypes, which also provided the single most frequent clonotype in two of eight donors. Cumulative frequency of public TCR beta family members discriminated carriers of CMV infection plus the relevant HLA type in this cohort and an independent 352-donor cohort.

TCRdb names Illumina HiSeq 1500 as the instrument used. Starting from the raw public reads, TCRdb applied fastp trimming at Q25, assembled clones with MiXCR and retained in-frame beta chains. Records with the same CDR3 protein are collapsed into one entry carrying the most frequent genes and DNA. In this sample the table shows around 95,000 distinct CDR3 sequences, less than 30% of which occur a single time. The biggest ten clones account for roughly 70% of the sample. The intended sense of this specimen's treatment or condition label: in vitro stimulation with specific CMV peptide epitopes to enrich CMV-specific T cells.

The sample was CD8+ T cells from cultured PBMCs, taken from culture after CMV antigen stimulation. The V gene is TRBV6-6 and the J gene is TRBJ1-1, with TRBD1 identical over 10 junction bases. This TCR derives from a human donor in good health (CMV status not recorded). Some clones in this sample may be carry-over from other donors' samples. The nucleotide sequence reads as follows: TGTGCCAGCAGTACGGACAGGGGGAGGACTGAAGCTTTCTTT. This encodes CASSTDRGRTEAFF.